This T cell receptor beta chain was sequenced in a study of T cell changes during pregnancy in multiple sclerosis. Profiling relied on immunoSEQ multiplex PCR, and the TCRdb table lists in-frame clones only, not all of them. Among some 95,000 clones listed, around 92% were seen once. Germline loops: CDR1 SGHAT, CDR2 FQNNGV. The CDR3 is made up of 16 amino acids. With V trimmed by 1 base and J by 5 bases, 11 bases remained unmatched. The sample was peripheral blood, taken in the first trimester of pregnancy. The receptor was isolated from a female donor with multiple sclerosis, enrolled in a pregnancy study. The chain links TRBV11-2 to TRBJ2-7; TRBD2 aligns across 7 bases. The CDR3 DNA reads as TGTGCCAGCAGCTTAGGGGTCGACGGGAGGTTTGACGAGCAGTACTTC. It specifies CASSLGVDGRFDEQYF.